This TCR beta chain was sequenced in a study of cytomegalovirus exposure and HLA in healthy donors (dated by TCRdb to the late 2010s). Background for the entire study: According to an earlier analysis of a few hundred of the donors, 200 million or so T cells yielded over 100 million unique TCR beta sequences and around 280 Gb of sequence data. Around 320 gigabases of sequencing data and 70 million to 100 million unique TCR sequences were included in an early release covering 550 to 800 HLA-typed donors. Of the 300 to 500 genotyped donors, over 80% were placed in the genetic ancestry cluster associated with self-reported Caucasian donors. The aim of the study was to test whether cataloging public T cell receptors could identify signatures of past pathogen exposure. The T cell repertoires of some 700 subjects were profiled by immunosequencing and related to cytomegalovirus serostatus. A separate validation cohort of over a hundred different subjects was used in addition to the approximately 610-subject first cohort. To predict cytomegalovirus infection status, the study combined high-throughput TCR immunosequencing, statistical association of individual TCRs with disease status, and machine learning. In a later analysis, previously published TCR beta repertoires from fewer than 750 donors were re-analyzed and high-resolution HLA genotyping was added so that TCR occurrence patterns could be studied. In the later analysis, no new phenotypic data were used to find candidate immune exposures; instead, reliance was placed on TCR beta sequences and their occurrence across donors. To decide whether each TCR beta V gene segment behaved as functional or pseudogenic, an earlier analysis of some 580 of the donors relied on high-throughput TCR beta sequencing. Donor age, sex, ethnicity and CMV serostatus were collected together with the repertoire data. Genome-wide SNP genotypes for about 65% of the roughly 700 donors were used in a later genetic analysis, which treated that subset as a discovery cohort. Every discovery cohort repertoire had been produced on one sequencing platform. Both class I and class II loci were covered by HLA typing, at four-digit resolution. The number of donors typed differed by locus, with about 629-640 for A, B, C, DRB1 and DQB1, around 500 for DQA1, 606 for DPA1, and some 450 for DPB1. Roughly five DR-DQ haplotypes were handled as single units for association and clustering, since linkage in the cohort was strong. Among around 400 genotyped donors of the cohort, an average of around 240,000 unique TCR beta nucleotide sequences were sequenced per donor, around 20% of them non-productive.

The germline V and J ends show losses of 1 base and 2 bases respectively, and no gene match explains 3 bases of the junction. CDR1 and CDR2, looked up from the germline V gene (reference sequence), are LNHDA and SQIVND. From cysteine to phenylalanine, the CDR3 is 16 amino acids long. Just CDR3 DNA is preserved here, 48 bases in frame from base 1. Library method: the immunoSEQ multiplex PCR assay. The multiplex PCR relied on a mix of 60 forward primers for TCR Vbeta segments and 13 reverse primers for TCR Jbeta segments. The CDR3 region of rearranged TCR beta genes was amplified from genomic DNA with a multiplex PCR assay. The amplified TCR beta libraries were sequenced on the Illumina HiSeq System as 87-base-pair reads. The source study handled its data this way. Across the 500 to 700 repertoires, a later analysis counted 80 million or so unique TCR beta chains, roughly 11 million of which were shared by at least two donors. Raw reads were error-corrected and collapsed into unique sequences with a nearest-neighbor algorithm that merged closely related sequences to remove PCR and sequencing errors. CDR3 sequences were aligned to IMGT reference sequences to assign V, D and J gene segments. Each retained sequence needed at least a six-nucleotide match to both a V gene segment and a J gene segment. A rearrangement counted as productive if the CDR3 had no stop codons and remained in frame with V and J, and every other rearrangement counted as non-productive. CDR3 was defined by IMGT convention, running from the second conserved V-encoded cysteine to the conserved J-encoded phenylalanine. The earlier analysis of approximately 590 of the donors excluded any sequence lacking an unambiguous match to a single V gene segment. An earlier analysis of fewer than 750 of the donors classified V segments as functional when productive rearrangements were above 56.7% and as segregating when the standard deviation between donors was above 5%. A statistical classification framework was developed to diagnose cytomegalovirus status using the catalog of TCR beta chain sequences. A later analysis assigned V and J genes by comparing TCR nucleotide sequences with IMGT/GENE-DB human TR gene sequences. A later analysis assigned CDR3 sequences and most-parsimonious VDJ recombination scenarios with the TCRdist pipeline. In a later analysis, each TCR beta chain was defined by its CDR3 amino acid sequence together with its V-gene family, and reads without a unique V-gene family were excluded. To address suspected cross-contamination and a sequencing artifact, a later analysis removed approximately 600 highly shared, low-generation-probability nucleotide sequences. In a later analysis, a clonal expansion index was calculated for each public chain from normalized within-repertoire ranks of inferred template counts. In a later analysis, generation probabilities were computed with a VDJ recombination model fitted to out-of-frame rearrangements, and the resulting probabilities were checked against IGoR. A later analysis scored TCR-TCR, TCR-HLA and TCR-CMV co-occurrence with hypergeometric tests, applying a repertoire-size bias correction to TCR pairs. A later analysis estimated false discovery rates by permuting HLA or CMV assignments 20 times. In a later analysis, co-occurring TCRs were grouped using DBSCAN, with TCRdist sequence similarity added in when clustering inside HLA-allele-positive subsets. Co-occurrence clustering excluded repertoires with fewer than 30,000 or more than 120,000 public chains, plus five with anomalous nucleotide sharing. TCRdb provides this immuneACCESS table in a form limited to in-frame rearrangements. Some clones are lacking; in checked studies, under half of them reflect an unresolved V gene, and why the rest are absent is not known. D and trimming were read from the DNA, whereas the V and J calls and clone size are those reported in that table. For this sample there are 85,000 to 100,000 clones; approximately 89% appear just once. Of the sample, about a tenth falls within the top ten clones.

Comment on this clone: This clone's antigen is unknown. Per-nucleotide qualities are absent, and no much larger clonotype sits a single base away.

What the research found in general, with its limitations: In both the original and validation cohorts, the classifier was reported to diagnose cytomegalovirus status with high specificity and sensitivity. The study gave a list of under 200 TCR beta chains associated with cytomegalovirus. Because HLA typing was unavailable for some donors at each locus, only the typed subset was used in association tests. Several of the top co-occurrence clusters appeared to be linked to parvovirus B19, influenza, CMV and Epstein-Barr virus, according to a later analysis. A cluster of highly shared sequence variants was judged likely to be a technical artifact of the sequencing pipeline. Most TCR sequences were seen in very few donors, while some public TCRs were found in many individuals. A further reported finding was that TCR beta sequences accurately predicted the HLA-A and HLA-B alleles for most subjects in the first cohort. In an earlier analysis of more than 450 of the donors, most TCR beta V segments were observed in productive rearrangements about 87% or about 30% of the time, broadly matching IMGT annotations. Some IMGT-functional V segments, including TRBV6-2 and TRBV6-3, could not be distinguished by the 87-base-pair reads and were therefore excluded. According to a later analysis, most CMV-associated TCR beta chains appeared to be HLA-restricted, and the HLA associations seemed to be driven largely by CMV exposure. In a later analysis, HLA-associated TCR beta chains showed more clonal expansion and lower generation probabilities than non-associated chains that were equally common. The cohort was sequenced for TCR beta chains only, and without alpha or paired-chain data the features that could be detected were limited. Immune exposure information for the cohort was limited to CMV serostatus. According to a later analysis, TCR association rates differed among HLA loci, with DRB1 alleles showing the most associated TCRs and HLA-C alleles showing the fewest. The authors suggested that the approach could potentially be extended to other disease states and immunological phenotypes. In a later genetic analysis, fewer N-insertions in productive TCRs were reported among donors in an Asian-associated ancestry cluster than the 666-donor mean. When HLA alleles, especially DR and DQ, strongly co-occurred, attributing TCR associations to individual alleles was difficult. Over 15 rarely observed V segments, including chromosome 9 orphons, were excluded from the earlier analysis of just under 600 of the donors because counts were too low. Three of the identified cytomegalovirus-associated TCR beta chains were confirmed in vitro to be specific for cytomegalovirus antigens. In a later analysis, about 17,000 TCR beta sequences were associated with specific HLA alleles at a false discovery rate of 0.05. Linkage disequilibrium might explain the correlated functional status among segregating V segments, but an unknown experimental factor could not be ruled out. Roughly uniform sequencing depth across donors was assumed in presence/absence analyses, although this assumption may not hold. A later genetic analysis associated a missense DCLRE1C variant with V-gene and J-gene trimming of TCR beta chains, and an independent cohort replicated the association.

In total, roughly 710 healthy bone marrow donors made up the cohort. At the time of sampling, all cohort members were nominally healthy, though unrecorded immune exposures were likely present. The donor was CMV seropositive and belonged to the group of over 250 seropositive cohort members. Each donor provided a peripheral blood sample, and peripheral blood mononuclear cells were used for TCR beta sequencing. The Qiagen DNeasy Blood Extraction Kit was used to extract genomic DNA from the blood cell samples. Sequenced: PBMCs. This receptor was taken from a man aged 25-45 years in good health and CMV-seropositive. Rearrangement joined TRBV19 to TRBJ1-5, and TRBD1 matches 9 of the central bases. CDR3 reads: CASSIGRQGGNQPQHF. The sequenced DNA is TGTGCCAGTAGTATAGGAAGACAGGGGGGCAATCAGCCCCAGCATTTT.